These T cell receptor beta chains were read from a single sample in a study of blood T cell repertoires in COVID-19. Only in-frame clones appear in the TCRdb table, and some are missing; sequencing was by immunoSEQ multiplex PCR. This sample has 250,000 to 300,000 clones, with 70% to 90% found just once. Sequences were obtained from peripheral blood. The receptors were gathered from a man between 60 and 75 years old who had recovered from COVID-19. Each CDR3 is given with its conserved first and last residue. A D gene is named only where the DNA matches it firmly. Clone size is given for some rows only: seen once, a few or many times, or a class if the clone is expanded.

size	V	J	D	DNA	CDR3
-	TRBV15	TRBJ2-1	-	TGTGCCACCAGCAGAGATCCCGGGAGAAACAATGAGCAGTTCTTC	CATSRDPGRNNEQFF
once	TRBV30	TRBJ2-5	-	TGTGCCTGGAAAGGGGGAAGGGGAGAGACCCAGTACTTC	CAWKGGRGETQYF
-	TRBV18	TRBJ1-2	-	TGTGCCAGCTCACCACCGGTACAGGGTCACGGCTACACCTTC	CASSPPVQGHGYTF
-	TRBV6-5	TRBJ2-3	TRBD1	TGTGCCAGCCAATCGGACAGGGCGACGCAGTATTTT	CASQSDRATQYF
-	TRBV27	TRBJ1-1	TRBD1	TGTGCCAGCAGTTTAAGGGGGACAGGCCGGCGGGAAGCTTTCTTT	CASSLRGTGRREAFF
-	TRBV20-1	TRBJ1-1	-	TGCAGTGCTAGTGACAGTATTAACACTGAAGCTTTCTTT	CSASDSINTEAFF
-	TRBV5-1	TRBJ2-6	TRBD1	TGCGCCAGCAGCCCGGGGGACAGGGTTTCTCACGAGGCAGGGGCCAACGTCCTGACTTTC	CASSPGDRVSHEAGANVLTF
once	TRBV25-1	TRBJ2-5	-	TGTGCCAGCAGTAAATGGGACAACCAAGAGACCCAGTACTTC	CASSKWDNQETQYF
few	TRBV5-1	TRBJ2-2	TRBD1	TGCGCCAGCAGCTTGGTGGCAGGGGGCACCGGGGAGCTGTTTTTT	CASSLVAGGTGELFF
-	TRBV30	TRBJ2-2	TRBD1	TGTGCCTGGAGTGTAGTACAGGGGGTCACCGGGGAGCTGTTTTTT	CAWSVVQGVTGELFF
-	TRBV19	TRBJ2-3	-	TGTGCCAGTAGCGGGGGGCCCACAGATACGCAGTATTTT	CASSGGPTDTQYF
-	TRBV6-2/TRBV6-3	TRBJ2-2	TRBD2	TGTGCCAGCAGCCCTTTCAGCGGGACGAACACCGGGGAGCTGTTTTTT	CASSPFSGTNTGELFF
once	TRBV10-1	TRBJ1-2	-	TGCGCCAGCAAAAGAACAGGGTCTAACTATGGCTACACCTTC	CASKRTGSNYGYTF
-	TRBV2	TRBJ2-1	-	TGTGCCAGCAGTGAAGGGCAGGTCGTAACAAATGAGCAGTTCTTC	CASSEGQVVTNEQFF
-	TRBV2	TRBJ2-6	-	TGTGCCAGCCGTGAGGGGGGTGGTGGGGCCAACGTCCTGACTTTC	CASREGGGGANVLTF
-	TRBV5-6	TRBJ2-7	TRBD2	TGTGCCAGCAGGACGGGACTAGCGGGACAGAGCTCCTACGAGCAGTACTTC	CASRTGLAGQSSYEQYF
few	TRBV6-6	TRBJ1-6	TRBD1	TGTGCCAGCAGTGCCCGGGACAGCTCCTCACCCCTCCACTTT	CASSARDSSSPLHF
once	TRBV19	TRBJ1-1	TRBD1	TGTGCCAGTAGTATCCTTAGGGGGCGGAACACTGAAGCTTTCTTT	CASSILRGRNTEAFF
-	TRBV5-1	TRBJ1-1	-	TGCGCCAGCTTTGAAACGGCAGGGGTGAACACTGAAGCTTTCTTT	CASFETAGVNTEAFF
-	TRBV19	TRBJ2-5	-	TGTGCCAGTAGCCCAGGGGACCTTCAAGAGACCCAGTACTTC	CASSPGDLQETQYF
-	TRBV9	TRBJ2-3	TRBD2	TGTGCCAGCACCAACCCCGGGACTAGCGGGGGGGGGAGCACAGATACGCAGTATTTT	CASTNPGTSGGGSTDTQYF
-	TRBV20-1	TRBJ2-2	TRBD2	TGCAGTGCTAGTGGGACTAGCGGACGCATCACCGGGGAGCTGTTTTTT	CSASGTSGRITGELFF
-	TRBV25-1	TRBJ1-6	-	TGTGCCAGCAGTGAATCGCGAAATTCACCCCTCCACTTT	CASSESRNSPLHF
-	TRBV6-5	TRBJ1-4	-	TGTGCCAGCAGCATACGACAGTCAACTAATGAAAAACTGTTTTTT	CASSIRQSTNEKLFF
-	TRBV5-1	TRBJ1-2	-	TGCGCCAGCAGCACGACAGAAAACTATGGCTACACCTTC	CASSTTENYGYTF
-	TRBV24-1	TRBJ2-6	TRBD1	TGTGCCACCAGTGATCCAGGACAGGCGGAGGCCAACGTCCTGACTTTC	CATSDPGQAEANVLTF
-	TRBV6-6	TRBJ1-6	TRBD1	TGTGCCACCTGGGGACAGGGGCGTAGCCCCCTCCACTTT	CATWGQGRSPLHF
-	TRBV7-9	TRBJ2-3	-	TGTGCCAGCAGCTTCGGTTACACAGATACGCAGTATTTT	CASSFGYTDTQYF
-	TRBV6-1	TRBJ1-2	-	TGTGCCAGCAGTGAAGTGGCTCCCGCGGGGGGCTACACCTTC	CASSEVAPAGGYTF
-	TRBV28	TRBJ1-3	TRBD1	TGTGCCAGCAGTCCATGGGACAGAAGCTCTGGAAACACCATATATTTT	CASSPWDRSSGNTIYF
once	TRBV28	TRBJ2-1	TRBD1	TGTGCCAGCAGGACCTTGGACAGGGTCGATGAGCAGTTCTTC	CASRTLDRVDEQFF
-	TRBV7-9	TRBJ1-5	TRBD1	TGTGCCAGCAGCTTAGCGGGACAGTTAAATCAGCCCCAGCATTTT	CASSLAGQLNQPQHF
-	TRBV28	TRBJ2-1	-	TGTGCCAGCAGTTTGTCCGTCCGGGGATTGTTCTTC	CASSLSVRGLFF
-	TRBV12-3/TRBV12-4	TRBJ2-1	-	TGTGCCAGCAGTATGCCAGGGGTTGGGCAGTTCTTC	CASSMPGVGQFF
-	TRBV24-1	TRBJ2-3	-	TGTGCCACCAGTGATAAGCCAGCGGAACTTATCACAGATACGCAGTATTTT	CATSDKPAELITDTQYF
-	TRBV6-6	TRBJ2-2	-	TGTGCCAGCAGCACAACAGGGAAGAACACCGGGGAGCTGTTTTTT	CASSTTGKNTGELFF